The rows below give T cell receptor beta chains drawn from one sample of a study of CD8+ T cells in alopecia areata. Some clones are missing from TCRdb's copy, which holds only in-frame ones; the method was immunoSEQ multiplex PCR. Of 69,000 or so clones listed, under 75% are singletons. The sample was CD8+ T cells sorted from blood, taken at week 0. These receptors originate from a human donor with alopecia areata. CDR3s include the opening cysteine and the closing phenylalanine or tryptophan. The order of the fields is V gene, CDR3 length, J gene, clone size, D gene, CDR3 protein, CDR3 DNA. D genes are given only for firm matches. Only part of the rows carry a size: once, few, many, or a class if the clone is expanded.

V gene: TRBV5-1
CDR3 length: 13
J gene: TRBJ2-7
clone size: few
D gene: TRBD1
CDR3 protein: CASRGQGIDEQYF
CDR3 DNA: TGCGCCAGCAGGGGACAGGGGATCGACGAGCAGTACTTC

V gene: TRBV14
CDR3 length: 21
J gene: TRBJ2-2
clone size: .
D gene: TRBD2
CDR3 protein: CASSQDRWRLAGPEAAGELFF
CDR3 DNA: TGTGCCAGCAGCCAAGACCGTTGGAGACTAGCGGGACCCGAGGCGGCCGGGGAGCTGTTTTTT

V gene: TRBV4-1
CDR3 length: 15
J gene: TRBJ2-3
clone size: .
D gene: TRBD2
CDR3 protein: CASSPGTSGRDTQYF
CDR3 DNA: TGCGCCAGCAGCCCTGGGACTAGCGGGAGGGATACGCAGTATTTT

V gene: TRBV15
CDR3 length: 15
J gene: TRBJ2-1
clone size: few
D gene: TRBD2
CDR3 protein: CATSTTSGMANEQFF
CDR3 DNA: TGTGCCACCAGCACCACTAGCGGGATGGCCAATGAGCAGTTCTTC

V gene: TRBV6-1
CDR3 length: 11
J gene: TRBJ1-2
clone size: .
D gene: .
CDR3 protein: CATGGIYGYTF
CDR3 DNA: TGTGCCACCGGGGGAATCTATGGCTACACCTTC

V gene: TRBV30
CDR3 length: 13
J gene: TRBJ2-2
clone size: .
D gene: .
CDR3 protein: CAWSDGNTGELFF
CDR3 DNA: TGTGCCTGGAGTGACGGGAACACCGGGGAGCTGTTTTTT

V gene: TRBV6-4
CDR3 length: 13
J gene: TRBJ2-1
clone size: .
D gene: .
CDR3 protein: CASSDSSYNEQFF
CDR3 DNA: TGTGCCAGCAGTGACAGCTCCTACAATGAGCAGTTCTTC

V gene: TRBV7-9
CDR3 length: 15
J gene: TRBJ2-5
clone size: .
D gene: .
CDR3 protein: CASSPPGTNQETQYF
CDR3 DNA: TGTGCCAGCAGCCCCCCCGGGACAAACCAAGAGACCCAGTACTTC

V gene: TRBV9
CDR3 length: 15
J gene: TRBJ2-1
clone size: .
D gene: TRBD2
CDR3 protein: CASSALAGDYNEQFF
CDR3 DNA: TGTGCCAGCAGCGCCTTAGCGGGCGATTACAATGAGCAGTTCTTC

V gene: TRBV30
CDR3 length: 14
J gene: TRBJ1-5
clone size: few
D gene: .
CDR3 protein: CAWKAGYSNQPQHF
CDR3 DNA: TGTGCCTGGAAGGCCGGCTATAGCAATCAGCCCCAGCATTTT

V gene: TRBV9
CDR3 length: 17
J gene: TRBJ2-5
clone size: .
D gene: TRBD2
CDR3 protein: CASSPGTSGEYQETQYF
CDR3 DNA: TGTGCCAGCAGCCCCGGGACTAGCGGGGAGTACCAAGAGACCCAGTACTTC

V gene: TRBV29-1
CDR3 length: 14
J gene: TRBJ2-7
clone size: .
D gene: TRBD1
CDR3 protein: CSVVGWDRTYEQYF
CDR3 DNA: TGCAGCGTTGTTGGATGGGACAGAACCTACGAGCAGTACTTC

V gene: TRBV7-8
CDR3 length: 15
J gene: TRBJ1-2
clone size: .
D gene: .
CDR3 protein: CASSLQGVTNYGYTF
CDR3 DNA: TGTGCCAGCAGCTTACAGGGCGTTACTAACTATGGCTACACCTTC

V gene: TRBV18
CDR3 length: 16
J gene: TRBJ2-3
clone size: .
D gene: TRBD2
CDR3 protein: CASSPPGTSATDTQYF
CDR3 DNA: TGTGCCAGCTCACCACCGGGGACTAGCGCAACAGATACGCAGTATTTT

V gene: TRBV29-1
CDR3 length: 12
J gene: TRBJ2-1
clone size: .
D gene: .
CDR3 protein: CSVTGVFIEQFF
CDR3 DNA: TGCAGCGTCACGGGGGTATTCATTGAGCAGTTCTTC

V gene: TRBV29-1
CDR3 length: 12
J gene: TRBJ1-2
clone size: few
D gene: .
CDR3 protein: CSVDPQHYGYTF
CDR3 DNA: TGCAGCGTCGACCCCCAGCACTATGGCTACACCTTC

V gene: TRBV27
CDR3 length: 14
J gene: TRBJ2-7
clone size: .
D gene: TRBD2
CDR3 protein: CASGLGLAGSEQYF
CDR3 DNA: TGTGCCAGCGGGCTAGGACTAGCGGGATCCGAGCAGTACTTC

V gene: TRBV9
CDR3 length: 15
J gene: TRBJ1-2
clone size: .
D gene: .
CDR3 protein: CASATGQPSGYGYTF
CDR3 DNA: TGTGCCAGCGCAACGGGACAACCGTCGGGCTATGGCTACACCTTC

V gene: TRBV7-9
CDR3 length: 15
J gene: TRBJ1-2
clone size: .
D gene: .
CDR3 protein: CASSLAPGADYGYTF
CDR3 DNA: TGTGCCAGCAGCTTAGCGCCAGGGGCGGACTATGGCTACACCTTC

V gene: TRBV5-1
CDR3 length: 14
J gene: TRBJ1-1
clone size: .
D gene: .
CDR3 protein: CASSSGGMNTEAFF
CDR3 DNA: TGCGCCAGCAGCTCGGGGGGCATGAACACTGAAGCTTTCTTT

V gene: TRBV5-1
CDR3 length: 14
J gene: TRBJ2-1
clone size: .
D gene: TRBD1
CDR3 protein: CASSWGQGRNEQFF
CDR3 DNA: TGCGCCAGCAGCTGGGGACAGGGAAGGAATGAGCAGTTCTTC

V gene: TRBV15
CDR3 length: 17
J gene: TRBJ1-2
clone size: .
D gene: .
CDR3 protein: CATSREISWGDNYGYTF
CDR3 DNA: TGTGCCACCAGCAGAGAGATCTCTTGGGGTGATAACTATGGCTACACCTTC

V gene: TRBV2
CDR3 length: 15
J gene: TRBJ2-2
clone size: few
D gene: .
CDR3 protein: CASSGTGTNTGELFF
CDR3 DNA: TGTGCCAGCAGTGGTACAGGGACGAACACCGGGGAGCTGTTTTTT

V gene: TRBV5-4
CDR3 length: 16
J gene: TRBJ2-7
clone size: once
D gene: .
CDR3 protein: CASSLEVGVRTYEQYF
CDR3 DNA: TGTGCCAGCAGCTTGGAGGTGGGTGTAAGAACCTACGAGCAGTACTTC

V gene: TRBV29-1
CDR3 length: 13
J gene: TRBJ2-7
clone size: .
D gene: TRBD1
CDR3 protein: CSVESDREYEQYF
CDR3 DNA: TGCAGCGTTGAGTCGGACAGGGAATACGAGCAGTACTTC

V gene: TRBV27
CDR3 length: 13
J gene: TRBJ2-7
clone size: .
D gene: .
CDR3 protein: CASSIIANYEQYF
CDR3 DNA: TGTGCCAGCAGTATCATAGCTAACTACGAGCAGTACTTC

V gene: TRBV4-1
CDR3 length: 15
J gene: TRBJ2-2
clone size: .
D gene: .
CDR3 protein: CASSQDRSRTGELFF
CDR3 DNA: TGCGCCAGCAGCCAAGATAGGTCACGAACCGGGGAGCTGTTTTTT